This T cell receptor (beta chain) comes out of a study of blood T cell repertoires in COVID-19. V lost 0 bases to trimming and J lost 5 bases, with 12 bases between them. This CDR3 has 16 residues. Per the germline V gene, CDR1 is SGHNT and CDR2 is YYREEE (reference sequence). The data were produced by immunoSEQ multiplex PCR, yet TCRdb's version contains in-frame clones alone and is incomplete. Of 95,000 to 110,000 clones listed, around 90% are singletons. The genes are TRBV5-4 and TRBJ1-6, with D unclear. The sample was peripheral blood. This TCR derives from a human donor in a cohort sampled during active COVID-19. CDR3 coding DNA: TGTGCCAGCAGCTTGGCGGGAGGAACTAATAATTCACCCCTCCACTTT. Amino acid sequence: CASSLAGGTNNSPLHF. The variable domain in full, with the rest retrieved from reference TRBV5-4 and TRBJ1-6, is ETGVTQSPTHLIKTRGQQVTLRCSSQSGHNTVSWYQQALGQGPQFIFQYYREEENGRGNFPPRFSGLQFPNYSSELNVNALELDDSALYLCASSLAGGTNNSPLHFGNGTRLTVT.